This T cell receptor (beta chain) was profiled in a study of blood T cell repertoires in COVID-19. Sequenced by immunoSEQ multiplex PCR; TCRdb stores in-frame clones only, minus some. The data hold tens of thousands of clones, with around 90% observed a single time. The CDR3 is made up of 14 amino acids. Germline CDR1 and CDR2: SGHAT and FQNNGV. The V end was cut by 1 base, the J end by 4 bases, with 7 bases between. The sequence derives from a man aged 80 or over with acute or convalescent COVID-19. The gene calls are TRBV11-2 and TRBJ2-2; D gene uncertain. Sequenced input: peripheral blood. CDR3 sequence: CASSLAVVTGELFF. The CDR3 DNA is TGTGCCAGCAGCTTAGCAGTTGTCACCGGGGAGCTGTTTTTT.